The 24 T cell receptor beta chains presented below share a single source sample, sequenced in a study of T-cell reconstitution after alpha-beta-depleted transplantation in children. Unique molecular identifiers were built into the TCRbeta library. A single record per CDR3 protein comes from TCRdb applying MiXCR to the PCR reads. Among over 100,000 distinct CDR3 sequences listed, under 7% were seen once. This specimen was PBMCs, mostly from graft donor cells, taken 60 days after TCRalphabeta/CD19-depleted stem cell transplant. Receptor source: a female patient aged 2 to 10 who had a stem cell transplant for Fanconi anemia, so the T cells may come from the graft donor.

This clonotype was seen ten or more times. The chain combines TRBV10-1 with TRBJ2-2; D assignment may be TRBD1 or TRBD2 (7 bases each). The V gene's germline CDR1 is WNHNN and CDR2 SYGVQD (reference sequence). The CDR3 totals 14 residues. V lost 11 bases, J lost 1 base, and 14 bases lay in between. The CDR3 region has the DNA TGCGCCTTGAGCGGGACAGAGAACACCGGGGAGCTGTTTTTT. This codes for CALSGTENTGELFF.

This clonotype came up many times. In nucleotides, the CDR3 is TGCAGTGTAAAGGGGTTAGGGGAAGACACCGGGGAGCTGTTTTTT. As protein: CSVKGLGEDTGELFF. The chain joins TRBV20-1 to TRBJ2-2; tentative D call: TRBD1 (5 bases). Germline V gene lookup returns CDR1 DFQATT and CDR2 SNEGSKA (reference sequence). The CDR3 totals 15 residues. V was trimmed by 7 bases and J by 3 bases, leaving 18 bases between them.

This clonotype turned up a few times. The J gene is TRBJ2-5, the V gene TRBV7-2; a weak D match, TRBD2 (7 bases). Germline loops: CDR1 SGHTA, CDR2 FQGNSA. CDR3 length equals 15 residues. The germline V and J ends were trimmed by 5 bases and 5 bases, with 18 bases remaining between them. CDR3 sequence: CASSPRRGGLETQYF. Here the CDR3 DNA reads TGTGCCAGCAGCCCCAGGAGGGGGGGCCTCGAGACCCAGTACTTC.

Ten or more counts support this clonotype. The chain is built from TRBV7-3 and TRBJ2-2; 12 bases match TRBD2. The CDR3 is made up of 17 amino acids. Trimming cost V 1 base and J 6 bases; bases outside gene matches: 6. CDR1 and CDR2 from the germline V gene are SGHTA and FQGTGA. This chain's CDR3 is CASSLRGTSGYPGELFF. The CDR3 DNA is TGTGCCAGCAGCTTAAGGGGGACTAGCGGGTATCCCGGGGAGCTGTTTTTT.

This clonotype was counted at least ten times. V and J are TRBV5-1 and TRBJ1-4; D is unclear. CDR1 SGHRS and CDR2 YFSETQ come from the germline V gene. The CDR3 loop spans 14 amino acids. V lost 1 base and J lost 4, with 8 bases in between. The CDR3 coding sequence is TGCGCCAGCAGCTTGAATGGGAATAATGAAAAACTGTTTTTT. Its protein is CASSLNGNNEKLFF. The full variable domain, completed using reference TRBV5-1 and TRBJ1-4, is KAGVTQTPRYLIKTRGQQVTLSCSPISGHRSVSWYQQTPGQGLQFLFEYFSETQRNKGNFPGRFSGRQFSNSRSEMNVSTLELGDSALYLCASSLNGNNEKLFFGSGTQLSVL.

This clonotype came up a few times. The CDR3 DNA sequence: TGCGCCAGCAGCCAAAATTGGCTAGCGGATTACAATGAGCAGTTCTTC. Residues: CASSQNWLADYNEQFF. The chain employs TRBV4-1 and TRBJ2-1; 7 nucleotides agree with TRBD2. The CDR3 has 16 residues. Germline values: CDR1 MGHRA, CDR2 YSYEKL. V dropped 2 bases and J dropped 4; count of bases not matched to a gene: 8.

V gene TRBV5-1 combines with J gene TRBJ2-5; D may match TRBD1 or TRBD2 (5 bases each). Per germline, CDR1 SGHRS and CDR2 YFSETQ. The CDR3 length is 14 residues. Trimming pared 1 base from V and 1 base from J, leaving 8 bases between. CDR3 sequence: CASSLMGVQETQYF. The CDR3 nucleotides are TGCGCCAGCAGCTTGATGGGGGTCCAAGAGACCCAGTACTTC. Using reference TRBV5-1 and TRBJ2-5 for the parts outside the CDR3, the full variable domain is KAGVTQTPRYLIKTRGQQVTLSCSPISGHRSVSWYQQTPGQGLQFLFEYFSETQRNKGNFPGRFSGRQFSNSRSEMNVSTLELGDSALYLCASSLMGVQETQYFGPGTRLLVL.

Ten or more counts support this clonotype. The chain combines TRBV27 with TRBJ2-1; D unclear. The V and J ends lost 3 bases and 4 bases respectively, with 13 bases between them. Germline CDR1 MNHEY, CDR2 SMNVEV (reference sequence). The CDR3 is 15 residues long. The CDR3 bases are TGTGCCAGCAGTTTTCGGCGGTCCCTGTACAATGAGCAGTTCTTC. This sequence encodes CASSFRRSLYNEQFF.

This clonotype was seen many times. The chain employs TRBV25-1 and TRBJ2-2, with 8 bases identical to TRBD1. The V and J ends lost 3 bases and 3 bases, in that order; junction bases with no gene match: 9. CDR3 size: 17 residues. Germline loops: CDR1 MGHDK, CDR2 SYGVNS. CDR3 region: CASSEFFETGDTGELFF. The DNA for the CDR3 is TGTGCCAGCAGTGAGTTTTTCGAGACAGGGGACACCGGGGAGCTGTTTTTT.

In this sample, this clonotype turned up a few times. The rearrangement uses TRBV20-1 and TRBJ2-7; TRBD2 matches 11 bases. Germline assignment: CDR1 DFQATT and CDR2 SNEGSKA (reference sequence). Germline trimming cut 8 bases from V and 2 bases from J; bases unmatched to any gene: 11. The CDR3 is 15 amino acids. CDR3 sequence: CSTLPLAGGPYEQYF. The CDR3 DNA sequence: TGCAGTACTCTCCCTCTAGCGGGGGGCCCCTACGAGCAGTACTTC.

The sample holds many counts of this clonotype. The rearrangement joins TRBV5-1 to TRBJ1-1, with 7 nucleotides matching TRBD1. The CDR3 extends over 15 amino acids. In germline, CDR1 is SGHRS, CDR2 YFSETQ. Unmatched junction bases numbered 6, after V lost 3 bases and J lost 1 base. This CDR3 reads CASSSTGTENTEAFF. DNA of the CDR3: TGCGCCAGCAGCTCAACCGGGACAGAGAACACTGAAGCTTTCTTT.

This clonotype showed up many times. This chain links TRBV5-1 with TRBJ2-2; maybe TRBD1 (6 bases). The V and J ends lost 2 bases and 2 bases respectively, with 10 bases between them. CDR1 is SGHRS and CDR2 is YFSETQ in the germline V gene. CDR3 length: 15 residues. The CDR3 protein is CASSFAGTNTGELFF. In nucleotides, the CDR3 is TGCGCCAGCAGCTTTGCCGGGACAAACACCGGGGAGCTGTTTTTT.

This clonotype was counted a few times. The rearrangement joins TRBV5-1 to TRBJ1-2, with D possibly matching TRBD1 (5 bases). The ends were cut back, 7 bases at V and 0 bases at J, with 22 bases in the middle. The germline gives CDR1 SGHRS, CDR2 YFSETQ. This CDR3 region has 17 residues. The CDR3 protein is CASGRGGTGHPNYGYTF. The CDR3 region has the DNA TGCGCCAGCGGACGGGGTGGCACAGGACACCCTAACTATGGCTACACCTTC.

This clonotype came up many times. This rearrangement joins TRBV11-2 to TRBJ2-7, with no clear D. CDR1 SGHAT and CDR2 FQNNGV come from the germline V gene. The V and J ends lost 1 base and 2 bases respectively, with 6 bases between them. The length of the CDR3 is 13 residues. The CDR3 region has the DNA TGTGCCAGCAGCTTAGTTTGGGCCTACGAGCAGTACTTC. Protein: CASSLVWAYEQYF.

This clonotype was seen at least ten times. CDR3 nucleotides: TGTGCCAGCAGCCACCCAGGAGAGGATGAGCAGTTCTTC. As protein: CASSHPGEDEQFF. The chain recombines TRBV14 with TRBJ2-1; D unclear. The CDR3 length is 13 residues. Germline V CDR1 and CDR2: SGHDN, FVKESK. V was trimmed by 3 bases and J by 8 bases, leaving 11 bases between them.

The rearrangement uses TRBV7-2 and TRBJ2-5; D perhaps matches TRBD2 (5 bases). This CDR3 has 14 amino acids. V lost 7 bases and J lost 3, with 15 bases in between. Germline CDR1 is SGHTA and CDR2 is FQGNSA. CDR3 region: CASTLRGLKETQYF. The CDR3 region has the DNA TGTGCCAGCACCCTTCGCGGGCTAAAAGAGACCCAGTACTTC.

This clonotype showed up just a few times. The gene calls are TRBV28 and TRBJ2-7; D gene ambiguous. Germline V gene lookup returns CDR1 MDHEN and CDR2 SYDVKM. CDR3 length equals 14 residues. Trimming stripped 5 bases from V and 1 base from J, with 12 bases between. The CDR3 loop is CASSPPAQSYEQYF. Written as DNA, the CDR3 is TGTGCCAGCAGTCCCCCGGCCCAGTCCTACGAGCAGTACTTC.

This clonotype was counted at least ten times. At one end the junction does not follow the germline gene, possibly because of a read error. This chain joins TRBV4-1 and TRBJ2-1; the D is unclear. Germline CDR1 reads MGHRA; CDR2 reads YSYEKL. The CDR3 totals 14 residues. This chain's CDR3 is CATSLGGPYNEQFF. DNA for the CDR3: TGCGCCACCAGCCTGGGCGGACCCTACAATGAGCAGTTCTTC.

This clonotype was observed many times. This chain links TRBV20-1 with TRBJ2-7; TRBD2 matches 10 bases. Trimming cost V 5 bases and J 1 base; bases outside gene matches: 5. The CDR3 has 14 amino acids. Germline V CDR1 and CDR2: DFQATT, SNEGSKA (reference sequence). Here the CDR3 reads CSAERGGRSYEQYF. CDR3 nucleotide sequence: TGCAGTGCTGAGCGGGGGGGTAGATCCTACGAGCAGTACTTC.

This clonotype showed up just a few times. This sequence joins TRBV2 and TRBJ1-5; unclear D gene. CDR3 length: 15 amino acids. V dropped 2 bases and J dropped 0 bases, with 8 bases sitting between them. Germline V gene sequence: CDR1 SNHLY, CDR2 FYNNEI. DNA for the CDR3: TGTGCCAGCAGTGAACTTCCGCATAGCAATCAGCCCCAGCATTTT. Translated, it gives CASSELPHSNQPQHF.

This clonotype was seen ten or more times. The J gene is TRBJ2-4, the V gene TRBV10-3; 7 bases fit TRBD1. This CDR3 contains 14 residues. J gave up 0 bases and V 9 bases, and 5 bases lay outside the gene matches. In germline, CDR1 is ENHRY, CDR2 SYGVKD. CDR3 DNA sequence: TGTGCCATTGGGACAGAACTAGCCAAAAACATTCAGTACTTC. Residues: CAIGTELAKNIQYF.

This clonotype was seen at least ten times. This chain links TRBV5-1 with TRBJ2-1; maybe TRBD1 (6 bases). Germline V gene sequence: CDR1 SGHRS, CDR2 YFSETQ. V was pared by 1 base and J by 8 bases, with 16 bases between. This CDR3 has 15 residues. The CDR3 DNA sequence: TGCGCCAGCAGCTTGCTAACCCCACAGGGCGATGAGCAGTTCTTC. It yields the protein CASSLLTPQGDEQFF.

This clonotype came up many times. This sequence joins TRBV11-3 and TRBJ2-2; D may match TRBD1 or TRBD2 (5 bases each). V was cut by 5 bases and J by 9 bases, with 16 bases left in between. Germline CDR1 and CDR2: SGHNT and YENEEA. This CDR3 spans 14 amino acids. The CDR3 bases are TGTGCCAGCAGCCAGAGAGTAGGGGACCGGGAGCTGTTTTTT. This gives the protein CASSQRVGDRELFF.

The V call is TRBV6-5, the J call TRBJ2-4, with D possibly being TRBD2 (6 bases). Trimming stripped 4 bases from V and 6 bases from J, with 10 bases between. This CDR3 region has 13 residues. CDR1 is MNHEY and CDR2 is SVGAGI in the germline V gene. Written as DNA, the CDR3 is TGTGCCAGCAGTTCTACGGAGGGAAACATTCAGTACTTC. Amino acids: CASSSTEGNIQYF.